The next 21 T cell receptor beta chains were all read from a single sample in a study of graft-versus-host responses after intestinal transplantation. Here immunoSEQ multiplex PCR was the method, and the copy in TCRdb shows in-frame clones only, minus some. The table includes around 10,000 clones, roughly 30% detected once. The sequencing used alloreactive CD4+ T cells from a mixed lymphocyte reaction culture, collected before transplantation. Subset in this sample: CFSE-low proliferating T cells sorted from roughly 6-day pre-transplant mixed lymphocyte reaction (GvH or HvG direction). Receptors were obtained from a human patient who was an organ donor for intestinal transplantation.

The V and J genes are TRBV6-6 and TRBJ2-3; no firm D call. CDR3 length: 12 amino acids. V was shortened by 7 bases and J by 3 bases, with 8 bases between the two germline ends. In germline, CDR1 is MNHNY, CDR2 SVGAGI (reference sequence). The DNA for the CDR3 is TGTGCCAGCACAGATTGGACAGATACGCAGTATTTT. This sequence encodes CASTDWTDTQYF.

This chain's CDR3 is CASSEIGTADQPQHF. The CDR3 DNA is TGTGCCAGCAGTGAGATCGGGACAGCAGATCAGCCCCAGCATTTT. The chain links TRBV6-1 to TRBJ1-5, with TRBD1 identical over 7 bases. V was clipped by 3 bases and J by 5 bases; unmatched bases: 7. Germline-derived CDR1 and CDR2 are MNHNS and SASEGT. The CDR3 consists of 15 residues.

The chain links TRBV18 to TRBJ2-7; 12 nucleotides match TRBD2. Germline values: CDR1 KGHSH, CDR2 LQKENI. Trimming cost V 4 bases and J 2 bases; bases outside gene matches: 0. The CDR3 runs to 14 residues. The CDR3 bases are TGTGCCAGCTCACGGACTAGCGGGGCCTACGAGCAGTACTTC. Translated, it gives CASSRTSGAYEQYF.

In its sample, this clone ranks as medium-sized (0.01 to 0.1%). V gene TRBV14 combines with J gene TRBJ2-7; D perhaps matches TRBD1 (6 bases). This CDR3 comprises 14 residues. Germline assignment: CDR1 SGHDN and CDR2 FVKESK. Trimming took 5 bases from V and 4 from J, leaving 15 bases between them. CDR3 sequence reads: CASSTLPGQYEQYF. For the CDR3, the DNA is TGTGCCAGCAGCACCCTGCCGGGACAATACGAGCAGTACTTC.

By share, this clone counts as medium-sized. This chain joins TRBV4-3 and TRBJ1-1; D not resolved. The germline V gene encodes CDR1 LGHNA and CDR2 YSLEER. The CDR3 is made up of 14 amino acids. V was clipped by 2 bases and J by 1 base, with 8 bases between them. DNA of the CDR3: TGCGCCAGCAGCCAACTTCTAGGGAACACTGAAGCTTTCTTT. It codes for CASSQLLGNTEAFF.

The table lists this clone with a few counts. The chain couples TRBV6-5 to TRBJ2-7; tentative D call: TRBD2 (5 bases). Trimming removed 5 bases from V and 4 bases from J, with 15 bases in between. From germline, CDR1 is MNHEY and CDR2 SVGAGI. The CDR3 extends over 14 amino acids. The CDR3 DNA is TGTGCCAGCAGTCAAACGGGAAGTAGGTACGAGCAGTACTTC. Encoded protein: CASSQTGSRYEQYF.

This clone is medium-sized in the sample. The rearrangement joins TRBV9 to TRBJ1-2; 8 nucleotides line up with TRBD1. Looked up from germline, CDR1 is SGDLS and CDR2 is YYNGEE. V lost 4 bases, J lost 13 bases, and 6 bases stayed unmatched. The CDR3 consists of 11 residues. The CDR3: CASSLRQGFTF. The CDR3 region has the DNA TGTGCCAGCAGCCTAAGACAGGGGTTCACCTTC.

By sample share, this clone is medium-sized. The rearrangement joins TRBV7-9 to TRBJ1-4; D might be TRBD1 (5 bases). The CDR3 is 16 amino acids. V lost 5 bases and J lost 6, with 19 bases in between. Germline V gene lookup returns CDR1 SEHNR and CDR2 FQNEAQ (reference sequence). CDR3 sequence: CASSHGPRQWDEKLFF. The CDR3 DNA reads TGTGCCAGCAGCCACGGACCTCGACAGTGGGATGAAAAACTGTTTTTT.

The chain carries TRBV5-1 and TRBJ2-1, with 10 bases identical to TRBD1. With V trimmed by 4 bases and J by 4 bases, 5 bases remained unmatched. Germline CDR1 SGHRS, CDR2 YFSETQ. The CDR3 covers 15 residues. CDR3 sequence: CASSRGTGAYNEQFF. The DNA of the CDR3 is TGCGCCAGCAGCCGAGGGACAGGGGCGTACAATGAGCAGTTCTTC.

This clone was counted between two and nine times. The chain joins TRBV6-5 to TRBJ1-5; no firm D call. CDR1 is MNHEY, CDR2 SVGAGI, per germline. Trimming shortened V by 2 bases and J by 2 bases, and 7 bases separated the two germline ends. The CDR3 has 14 residues. The CDR3 DNA reads TGTGCCAGCAGTTACGTCCGGGGCAATCAGCCCCAGCATTTT. It translates to CASSYVRGNQPQHF.

In its sample, this clone is medium-sized (0.01 to 0.1%). This chain uses TRBV27 with TRBJ1-5; D is perhaps TRBD1 (5 bases). This CDR3 contains 13 residues. Trimming took off 3 bases at V and 5 bases at J, with 8 bases between the two ends. Germline CDR1 and CDR2: MNHEY and SMNVEV (reference sequence). CDR3 sequence (DNA): TGTGCCAGCAGTTTTCGGGGGGATCAGCCCCAGCATTTT. This gives the protein CASSFRGDQPQHF.

J is TRBJ1-1 and V is TRBV6-5; TRBD1 matches 7 bases. The CDR3 totals 12 residues. After removal of 6 bases from V and 10 bases from J, the junction contained 8 bases not matched to a gene. The germline V gene has CDR1 MNHEY and CDR2 SVGAGI. The CDR3 region is CASSPTTGTAFF. For the CDR3, the DNA is TGTGCCAGCAGCCCCACGACAGGGACAGCTTTCTTT.

This chain uses TRBV27 with TRBJ2-5; 7 bases are shared with TRBD1. The DNA end favors TRBJ2-7, so the J call may be wrong. The CDR3 sequence is 14 residues long. Germline CDR1 is MNHEY and CDR2 is SMNVEV (reference sequence). CDR3 protein: CASSNRGAPREQYF. CDR3 nucleotides: TGTGCCAGCAGTAACAGGGGAGCCCCTCGCGAGCAGTACTTC.

This chain joins TRBV19 and TRBJ2-5, with 8 bases aligning to TRBD1. The CDR3 length is 14 residues. Trimming at V came to 6 bases and at J to 1 base, leaving 4 bases not matched to a gene. Germline V gene sequence: CDR1 LNHDA, CDR2 SQIVND (reference sequence). This CDR3 reads CASRDRATQETQYF. CDR3 nucleotide sequence: TGTGCCAGTAGGGACAGGGCCACCCAAGAGACCCAGTACTTC.

The chain carries TRBV18 and TRBJ2-7, with TRBD2 identical over 12 bases. V shed 5 bases and J 9 bases; nucleotides not matched to a gene: 11. There are 15 residues in the CDR3. Germline V CDR1 and CDR2: KGHSH, LQKENI. CDR3 nucleotide sequence: TGTGCCAGCTCAGCGACTAGCGGGGGCCCACCGCGGCAGTACTTC. Translation: CASSATSGGPPRQYF.

The sample holds a few counts of this clone. This chain links TRBV18 with TRBJ2-3; the D gene is possibly TRBD1 (6 bases). The V gene's germline CDR1 is KGHSH and CDR2 LQKENI. The CDR3 spans 15 residues. The V end lost 3 bases, the J end lost 0 bases, and 10 bases lay between the germline ends. CDR3 sequence (DNA): TGTGCCAGCTCACCCAGGGGCGGTAGCACAGATACGCAGTATTTT. Protein: CASSPRGGSTDTQYF. Together with reference TRBV18 and TRBJ2-3, the CDR3 gives the full variable domain: NAGVMQNPRHLVRRRGQEARLRCSPMKGHSHVYWYRQLPEEGLKFMVYLQKENIIDESGMPKERFSAEFPKEGPSILRIQQVVRGDSAAYFCASSPRGGSTDTQYFGPGTRLTVL.

The chain combines TRBV30 with TRBJ2-3; D gene ambiguous. Germline CDR1 and CDR2: GTSNPN and SVGIG (reference sequence). CDR3 length: 13 residues. V lost 0 bases, J lost 2 bases, and 6 bases lay in between. The CDR3 DNA reads TGTGCCTGGAGTGTTCGCGCCACAGATACGCAGTATTTT. Residues: CAWSVRATDTQYF.

The chain is built from TRBV4-1 and TRBJ2-3; tentatively, D is TRBD2 (6 bases). Germline values: CDR1 MGHRA, CDR2 YSYEKL. The CDR3 consists of 14 residues. V gave up 4 bases and J gave up 0 bases, with 8 bases separating them. Here the CDR3 reads CASSRRGSTDTQYF. CDR3 coding DNA: TGCGCCAGCAGCCGGCGGGGTAGCACAGATACGCAGTATTTT.

This clone occurred a few times. The chain joins TRBV19 to TRBJ1-4; tentative D call: TRBD1 (6 bases). Germline V CDR1 and CDR2: LNHDA, SQIVND (reference sequence). Trimming took 8 bases from V and 4 from J, leaving 11 bases between them. The CDR3 spans 13 residues. The CDR3 protein is CASSSRGNEKLFF. The CDR3 nucleotides read TGTGCCAGTTCGAGCAGGGGTAATGAAAAACTGTTTTTT.

This clone has more than one count but fewer than ten. The chain joins TRBV7-6 to TRBJ1-6; D gene unclear. In germline, CDR1 is SGHVS, CDR2 FNYEAQ. Trimming took 2 bases from V and 9 from J, leaving 8 bases between them. The CDR3 spans 13 residues. CDR3 loop: CASSLNSGSPLHF. The CDR3, as DNA: TGTGCCAGCAGCTTAAATTCAGGTTCACCCCTCCACTTT.

This clone is medium-sized within its sample. This chain uses TRBV29-1 with TRBJ1-1, with TRBD1 matching 8 bases. Germline lookup yields CDR1 SQVTM and CDR2 ANQGSEA. CDR3 length: 12 residues. V gave up 5 bases and J gave up 5 bases; unmatched junction bases: 4. CDR3 DNA: TGCAGCGTTTACAGGGGGAGGACTGAAGCTTTCTTT. It specifies CSVYRGRTEAFF.